This T cell receptor (beta chain) comes out of a study of blood T cell repertoires in COVID-19. For the study at large: T cells, B-cell-depleted T cells, or PBMCs provided the cDNA or gDNA that served as material.

Repertoires were generated with immunoSEQ multiplex PCR, while TCRdb's copy carries only in-frame clones and drops some. The table lists about 99,000 clones, 75% to 90% of them singletons. This CDR3 region has 15 residues. CDR1 and CDR2 (germline): SGHNT, YYREEE (reference sequence). V lost 4 bases, J lost 3 bases, and 7 bases stayed unmatched. The receptor was isolated from a human donor in a cohort sampled during active COVID-19. Source material: peripheral blood. V and J are TRBV5-4 and TRBJ1-1; 9 nucleotides match TRBD1. The CDR3 spells CASSMGQGDYTEAFF. CDR3 sequence (DNA): TGTGCCAGCAGCATGGGACAGGGCGATTACACTGAAGCTTTCTTT.